This T cell receptor beta chain emerged from a study of post-analysis software for immune sequencing data. Study at large: Recorded subtypes: relapsing-remitting, secondary progressive, progressive-relapsing; some patients unannotated.

Every TCR beta cDNA library bore unique molecular identifiers. TCRdb re-derived calls from the PCR reads in MiXCR, one entry per CDR3 protein. The table includes hundreds of thousands of distinct CDR3 sequences, 30% detected once. The TCR was taken from a girl aged 5-17 years with multiple sclerosis. The sample taken for sequencing was blood.

CDR3 protein: CSATLRAVAKNIQYF. The CDR3 DNA follows: TGCAGTGCTACTTTACGGGCAGTAGCCAAAAACATTCAGTACTTC. J is TRBJ2-4 and V is TRBV20-1, with no clear D. Germline V gene data show CDR1 as DFQATT and CDR2 as SNEGSKA (reference sequence). The CDR3 spans 15 residues. Trimming took off 4 bases at V and 0 bases at J, with 13 bases between the two ends.